These 21 T cell receptor beta chains share one sample of origin, sequenced in a study of Ad26.COV2.S vaccination and SARS-CoV-2 variants. Method: immunoSEQ multiplex PCR; TCRdb's copy keeps in-frame clones and lacks some. This sample has about 350,000 clones, with approximately 85% found just once. Treatment described: 15 to 20 received Ad26.COV2.S at low or high dose, single or two shots; a few received placebo; per-sample allocation not given. It was on day 63 after the first vaccine or placebo injection that samples were taken. The starting material was peripheral blood, obtained in a trial of Ad26.COV2.S vaccine versus placebo. These receptors originate from a person between 18 and 65 years old who received the Ad26.COV2.S COVID-19 vaccine or a placebo.

Note on this clone: The sample holds other DNA sequences that translate to the same CDR3. The chain is built from TRBV7-2 and TRBJ1-2; 8 positions agree with TRBD1. V was clipped by 3 bases and J by 8 bases; unmatched bases: 2. Germline V gene data show CDR1 as SGHTA and CDR2 as FQGNSA. The CDR3 loop spans 12 amino acids. CDR3 sequence reads: CASSFDRGGYTF. In nucleotides, the CDR3 is TGTGCCAGCAGCTTCGACAGGGGAGGCTACACCTTC.

V and J are TRBV12-5 and TRBJ2-5, with 9 bases that match TRBD2. The length of the CDR3 is 16 residues. V was pared by 6 bases and J by 5 bases, with 13 bases of the junction left unmatched. Looked up from germline, CDR1 is LGHNT and CDR2 is FRNRAP. The CDR3: CASGPPRAGGPETQYF. The CDR3 nucleotides read TGTGCTAGTGGACCCCCAAGGGCGGGGGGGCCTGAGACCCAGTACTTC. The complete variable domain, with remaining parts taken from reference TRBV12-5 and TRBJ2-5, reads DARVTQTPRHKVTEMGQEVTMRCQPILGHNTVFWYRQTMMQGLELLAYFRNRAPLDDSGMPKDRFSAEMPDATLATLKIQPSEPRDSAVYFCASGPPRAGGPETQYFGPGTRLLVL.

CDR3 nucleotide sequence: TGCACCAGCAGGGACCCTTCGAACACCGGGGAGCTGTTTTTT. As protein: CTSRDPSNTGELFF. The chain carries TRBV1 and TRBJ2-2. TRBV1 constitutes a pseudogene. This CDR3 comprises 14 residues.

V gene TRBV19 combines with J gene TRBJ2-7; D uncertain. The germline V and J ends were trimmed by 1 base and 9 bases, with 13 bases remaining between them. This CDR3 spans 13 amino acids. The V gene's germline CDR1 is LNHDA and CDR2 SQIVND (reference sequence). CDR3 DNA: TGTGCCAGTAGTATAGGCCCCGATTCGGTGCAGTACTTC. As protein: CASSIGPDSVQYF.

J is TRBJ2-1 and V is TRBV19; possibly TRBD2 for D (5 bases). The CDR3 totals 14 residues. With 8 bases removed from V and 1 base from J, the gap between germline ends came to 12 bases. From germline, CDR1 is LNHDA and CDR2 SQIVND (reference sequence). This chain's CDR3 is CASSEGVSYNEQFF. The CDR3 coding sequence is TGTGCCAGTTCCGAGGGAGTTTCCTACAATGAGCAGTTCTTC.

Details on this clone: The junction does not match germline at one end; this may be a read error. The gene calls are TRBV28 and TRBJ1-5; D gene unclear. Germline V gene lookup returns CDR1 MDHEN and CDR2 SYDVKM. The CDR3 spans 15 residues. CDR3 in amino acids: CASSLGGYSNQPQHF. The CDR3 nucleotides are TGTGCCAGCTCCCTGGGAGGCTATAGCAATCAACCCCAGCATTTT.

The chain combines TRBV7-9 with TRBJ1-5; TRBD1 might be the D (6 bases). V was shortened by 5 bases and J by 0 bases, with 11 bases between the two germline ends. Looked up from germline, CDR1 is SEHNR and CDR2 is FQNEAQ (reference sequence). The CDR3 is made up of 15 amino acids. CDR3 DNA: TGTGCCAGCAGCAGGGGGGACGGTAGCAATCAGCCCCAGCATTTT. It encodes CASSRGDGSNQPQHF.

This clone occurred a few times. V and J are TRBV25-1 and TRBJ2-3; D not certain. Trimming took 3 bases from V and 4 from J, leaving 14 bases between them. Per germline, CDR1 MGHDK and CDR2 SYGVNS. There are 15 residues in the CDR3. CDR3 region: CASSDVVVSPDTQYF. The CDR3 DNA is TGTGCCAGCAGTGATGTCGTGGTTAGCCCAGATACGCAGTATTTT.

V usage is TRBV4-2 and J usage is TRBJ2-2, with TRBD2 matching over 9 bases. CDR1 is LGHNA, CDR2 YNFKEQ, per germline. J was trimmed by 1 base and V by 3 bases; bases with no gene match: 3. The CDR3 contains 16 residues. DNA for the CDR3: TGTGCCAGCAGCCACCTTAGCGGGGGGAACACCGGGGAGCTGTTTTTT. Residues: CASSHLSGGNTGELFF.

This chain links TRBV29-1 with TRBJ1-1; D gene uncertain. The CDR3 covers 11 residues. Germline V gene sequence: CDR1 SQVTM, CDR2 ANQGSEA. The ends were cut back, 3 bases at V and 2 bases at J, with 4 bases in the middle. The chain's CDR3 is CSVDRNTEAFF. CDR3 coding DNA: TGCAGCGTTGACAGAAACACTGAAGCTTTCTTT.

This chain joins TRBV18 and TRBJ2-7, with 8 bases fitting TRBD1. CDR3 size: 15 residues. CDR1 KGHSH and CDR2 LQKENI come from the germline V gene. The V segment lost 2 bases and the J segment 6 bases; nucleotides outside the gene matches: 9. The CDR3 reads CASSPETPGGGEQYF. For the CDR3, the DNA is TGTGCCAGCTCACCAGAAACGCCAGGGGGCGGCGAGCAGTACTTC.

V gene TRBV5-6 combines with J gene TRBJ1-6; unclear D gene. V dropped 0 bases and J dropped 10 bases, with 5 bases sitting between them. Per the germline V gene, CDR1 is SGHDT and CDR2 is YYEEEE. This CDR3 is 12 amino acids long. DNA for the CDR3: TGTGCCAGCAGCTTGGAGGAGTCACCCCTCCACTTT. Its translation: CASSLEESPLHF.

The chain uses TRBV30 and TRBJ1-4; a weak D match, TRBD1 (6 bases). Germline V gene data show CDR1 as GTSNPN and CDR2 as SVGIG (reference sequence). The CDR3 spans 14 residues. Trimming pared 0 bases from V and 8 bases from J, leaving 13 bases between. The CDR3 reads CAWSVGQIGEKLFF. DNA for the CDR3: TGTGCCTGGAGTGTTGGACAGATTGGAGAAAAACTGTTTTTT.

The gene calls are TRBV6-2 or TRBV6-3 and TRBJ2-5; 12 bases align to TRBD2. This CDR3 is built from 16 residues. Looked up from germline, CDR1 is MNHEY and CDR2 is SVGEGT. V gave up 3 bases and J gave up 5 bases; unmatched junction bases: 7. CDR3 in amino acids: CASSYPSGGVRETQYF. CDR3 coding DNA: TGTGCCAGCAGTTATCCTAGCGGGGGGGTCAGGGAGACCCAGTACTTC.

The CDR3 sequence is CASSLGHSNQPQHF. The CDR3 region has the DNA TGTGCCAGTAGCCTGGGACATAGCAATCAGCCCCAGCATTTT. The rearrangement uses TRBV19 and TRBJ1-5, with D perhaps matching TRBD1 (6 bases). Looked up from germline, CDR1 is LNHDA and CDR2 is SQIVND (reference sequence). There are 14 residues in the CDR3. V gave up 6 bases and J gave up 0 bases, with 9 bases separating them.

The gene calls are TRBV25-1 and TRBJ1-3, with 10 bases matching TRBD1. Germline values: CDR1 MGHDK, CDR2 SYGVNS. Germline trimming cut 2 bases from V and 3 bases from J; bases unmatched to any gene: 1. This CDR3 contains 15 residues. CDR3 loop: CASSEGTGVGNTIYF. In DNA form, the CDR3 reads TGTGCCAGCAGTGAAGGGACAGGGGTTGGAAACACCATATATTTT.

The chain combines TRBV25-1 with TRBJ1-2, with D uncertain. With 1 base removed from V and 7 bases from J, the gap between germline ends came to 10 bases. The CDR3 length is 13 residues. Germline V gene lookup returns CDR1 MGHDK and CDR2 SYGVNS. CDR3 residues: CASSESHPSGYTF. DNA of the CDR3: TGTGCCAGCAGTGAATCCCACCCATCTGGCTACACCTTC.

The chain joins TRBV10-2 to TRBJ1-5; D is unresolved. The CDR3 is 14 amino acids. Germline V gene data show CDR1 as WSHSY and CDR2 as SAAADI. The V and J ends lost 2 bases and 4 bases respectively, with 9 bases between them. Here the CDR3 reads CASSESVPNQPQHF. The CDR3 DNA follows: TGCGCCAGCAGTGAGAGTGTCCCGAATCAGCCCCAGCATTTT.

The chain couples TRBV7-2 to TRBJ1-2, with 9 bases fitting TRBD1. Germline trimming cut 5 bases from V and 10 bases from J; bases unmatched to any gene: 8. This CDR3 region has 13 residues. Germline CDR1 and CDR2: SGHTA and FQGNSA. The CDR3 nucleotides are TGTGCCAGCAGCATAACCGGGACAGGGACCTACACCTTC. It codes for CASSITGTGTYTF.

The chain uses TRBV28 and TRBJ2-3; 9 nucleotides line up with TRBD1. The CDR3 runs 17 residues. CDR1 and CDR2 (germline): MDHEN, SYDVKM. J lost 2 bases, V lost 5 bases, and 11 bases had no gene match. The CDR3 spells CASSRAGWTGDTDTQYF. The CDR3 DNA sequence: TGTGCCAGCAGTCGAGCAGGATGGACAGGGGACACAGATACGCAGTATTTT.

The chain recombines TRBV7-2 with TRBJ2-7; D gene uncertain. CDR1 is SGHTA, CDR2 FQGNSA, per germline. This CDR3 contains 13 residues. The V end was cut by 2 bases, the J end by 4 bases, with 9 bases between. DNA for the CDR3: TGTGCCAGCAGCTTATCTCCATTGTACGAGCAGTACTTC. Residues: CASSLSPLYEQYF.